Presented here are 30 T cell receptor beta chains from one specimen sequenced in a study of T cells expressing NK-cell markers (TCRdb year 2020). The method was 5' RACE. Sequencing was performed on an Illumina HiSeq 2000. One entry per CDR3 protein sequence results from the TCRdb reprocessing of the reads, with DNA left out. Per the sample table, the count is about 150,000 distinct CDR3 sequences. Clones ranked in the top ten supply 37% of the sample. Sequenced: blood T cells: a sorted CD56 or NKG2C T cell subset, CD4+ or CD8+ T cells, or bulk PBMC T cells (not recorded which). The receptors here all came from a woman in her forties or fifties in good health. Donor details come from another sample of the same person, matched by shared clones.

The chain joins TRBV29-1 to TRBJ2-4; absent DNA, TCRdb's TRBD1 call cannot be checked. The CDR3 spans 14 residues. Germline CDR1 is SQVTM and CDR2 is ANQGSEA. The CDR3 spells CSVEDVQGGNIQYF. The full variable domain, its missing parts supplied by reference TRBV29-1 and TRBJ2-4, is SAVISQKPSRDICQRGTSLTIQCQVDSQVTMMFWYRQQPGQSLTLIATANQGSEATYESGFVIDKFPISRPNLTFSTLTVSNMSPEDSSIYLCSVEDVQGGNIQYFGAGTRLSVL.

V usage is TRBV12-3 or TRBV12-4 and J usage is TRBJ2-7; absent DNA, TCRdb's TRBD1 call cannot be checked. The CDR3 is 13 residues long. CDR3 amino acids: CASTALGAYEQYF.

The gene calls are TRBV7-9 and TRBJ2-7. The CDR3 consists of 11 residues. Germline lookup yields CDR1 SEHNR and CDR2 FQNEAQ (reference sequence). The CDR3: CASSFSGEQYF.

CDR3: CASSRIAVGRSTDTQYF. The chain combines TRBV3-1 with TRBJ2-3; TCRdb lists TRBD2, though no DNA is available to test this call. The V gene's germline CDR1 is LGHDT and CDR2 YNNKEL (reference sequence). The CDR3 has 17 residues.

CDR3 region: CASSAGTDTEAFF. This chain links TRBV5-1 with TRBJ1-1; the TRBD1 assignment by TCRdb is unverifiable without DNA. Germline CDR1 and CDR2: SGHRS and YFSETQ. The CDR3 loop spans 13 amino acids. The whole variable domain, filled in from reference TRBV5-1 and TRBJ1-1, reads KAGVTQTPRYLIKTRGQQVTLSCSPISGHRSVSWYQQTPGQGLQFLFEYFSETQRNKGNFPGRFSGRQFSNSRSEMNVSTLELGDSALYLCASSAGTDTEAFFGQGTRLTVV.

This chain uses TRBV7-9 with TRBJ2-3; TCRdb names TRBD1, which stays unverified in the absence of DNA. Germline loops: CDR1 SEHNR, CDR2 FQNEAQ (reference sequence). This CDR3 is built from 16 residues. The CDR3 sequence is CASSFLRDPTGDTQYF.

The rearrangement uses TRBV7-9 and TRBJ2-1; as DNA is missing, the TRBD2 call by TCRdb cannot be tested. Looked up from germline, CDR1 is SEHNR and CDR2 is FQNEAQ (reference sequence). The CDR3 is 15 residues long. CDR3 sequence reads: CASSGLAGAMNEQFF.

V usage is TRBV10-3 and J usage is TRBJ2-1; the D call from TCRdb, TRBD2, cannot be confirmed without DNA. The CDR3 consists of 16 residues. Germline V gene sequence: CDR1 ENHRY, CDR2 SYGVKD. CDR3 in amino acids: CAISEPREALYNEQFF.

The chain combines TRBV7-9 with TRBJ2-4; the TCRdb D gene call, TRBD1, has no DNA to confirm it. CDR1 is SEHNR and CDR2 is FQNEAQ in the germline V gene (reference sequence). The CDR3 runs 12 residues. The CDR3 loop is CASSLPRNIQYF.

CDR3 residues: CASSLSVSGRAFPYEQYF. The gene calls are TRBV11-2 and TRBJ2-7; no DNA is available, so the TRBD2 call from TCRdb remains unchecked. The CDR3 is 18 amino acids. Germline V CDR1 and CDR2: SGHAT, FQNNGV.

The genes are TRBV27 and TRBJ1-2. CDR1 and CDR2 (germline): MNHEY, SMNVEV (reference sequence). This CDR3 is built from 14 residues. CDR3 sequence reads: CASSWSGANYGYTF.

The chain recombines TRBV19 with TRBJ2-1; TCRdb outputs TRBD2, but without DNA this stays unchecked. This CDR3 comprises 18 residues. Germline CDR1 LNHDA, CDR2 SQIVND (reference sequence). This CDR3 is CATLPGTSGRQVYNEQFF.

V usage is TRBV5-1 and J usage is TRBJ1-6; TCRdb gives TRBD1 as the D gene, but with no DNA this cannot be confirmed. The germline gives CDR1 SGHRS, CDR2 YFSETQ. This CDR3 has 12 residues. The CDR3 is CASSLQGSPLHF.

The V call is TRBV2, the J call TRBJ2-1; TCRdb selects TRBD1, and the lack of DNA leaves this call unchecked. Germline V gives CDR1 SNHLY, CDR2 FYNNEI. The CDR3 sequence is 14 residues long. The CDR3 reads CASISGQGYNEQFF.

The chain has TRBV30 and TRBJ2-1. CDR1 is GTSNPN and CDR2 is SVGIG in the germline V gene (reference sequence). The CDR3 extends over 12 amino acids. The CDR3 spells CAYTRYGNEQFF.

This rearrangement joins TRBV20-1 to TRBJ1-1. The V gene's germline CDR1 is DFQATT and CDR2 SNEGSKA (reference sequence). This CDR3 is built from 12 residues. The CDR3 here is CSARDLVPEAFF.

J is TRBJ1-1 and V is TRBV13; no DNA is available, so the TRBD1 call from TCRdb remains unchecked. CDR3 size: 14 residues. The germline gives CDR1 PRHDT, CDR2 FYEKMQ (reference sequence). CDR3 protein: CASSLLDRGTEAFF.

The genes are TRBV18 and TRBJ1-1; TCRdb picks TRBD1, but there is no DNA to check that call. CDR3 length: 16 amino acids. CDR1 KGHSH and CDR2 LQKENI come from the germline V gene. CDR3 region: CASSPPFQGLGDEAFF. Complete variable domain (other parts from reference TRBV18 and TRBJ1-1): NAGVMQNPRHLVRRRGQEARLRCSPMKGHSHVYWYRQLPEEGLKFMVYLQKENIIDESGMPKERFSAEFPKEGPSILRIQQVVRGDSAAYFCASSPPFQGLGDEAFFGQGTRLTVV.

The chain combines TRBV11-2 with TRBJ2-1; the TCRdb call, TRBD1, lacks DNA for checking. The germline V gene encodes CDR1 SGHAT and CDR2 FQNNGV. The CDR3 contains 16 residues. CDR3 protein: CASTIRAGRTYNEQFF. Based on the CDR3 plus reference TRBV11-2 and TRBJ2-1, the full variable domain is EAGVAQSPRYKIIEKRQSVAFWCNPISGHATLYWYQQILGQGPKLLIQFQNNGVVDDSQLPKDRFSAERLKGVDSTLKIQPAKLEDSAVYLCASTIRAGRTYNEQFFGPGTRLTVL.

The chain combines TRBV7-8 with TRBJ2-3; TCRdb returns TRBD2, unconfirmable since there is no DNA. The CDR3 has 13 residues. CDR1 and CDR2 from the germline V gene are SGHVS and FQNEAQ. The CDR3 here is CASTGGSPDTQYF.

The gene calls are TRBV11-3 and TRBJ2-1; the TRBD2 assignment by TCRdb is unverifiable without DNA. The CDR3 has 14 residues. Germline V lookup: CDR1 SGHNT, CDR2 YENEEA. The CDR3 sequence is CASSKGASGREQFF.

V and J are TRBV19 and TRBJ2-5; TCRdb returns TRBD2, unconfirmable since there is no DNA. Germline V gene data show CDR1 as LNHDA and CDR2 as SQIVND (reference sequence). The CDR3 has 17 amino acids. CDR3 sequence: CASSRSGTTSTKETQYF.

The V gene is TRBV27, the J gene TRBJ2-7; TCRdb gives TRBD1 as the D gene, but with no DNA this cannot be confirmed. The CDR3 consists of 14 residues. Per germline, CDR1 MNHEY and CDR2 SMNVEV (reference sequence). CDR3 loop: CASRIGQGSYEQYF.

The V and J genes are TRBV18 and TRBJ1-1. The CDR3 contains 14 residues. Germline CDR1 reads KGHSH; CDR2 reads LQKENI. The CDR3 here is CASSPPTMNTEAFF. The full variable domain, rest sourced from reference TRBV18 and TRBJ1-1, is NAGVMQNPRHLVRRRGQEARLRCSPMKGHSHVYWYRQLPEEGLKFMVYLQKENIIDESGMPKERFSAEFPKEGPSILRIQQVVRGDSAAYFCASSPPTMNTEAFFGQGTRLTVV.

V is TRBV2 and J is TRBJ1-4; the D call from TCRdb, TRBD1, cannot be confirmed without DNA. Germline CDR1 SNHLY, CDR2 FYNNEI. The CDR3 contains 13 residues. The CDR3 sequence: CASVQGADEKLFF.

The V and J genes are TRBV27 and TRBJ1-5; TCRdb reports TRBD1, a call that lacks DNA to check it against. Looked up from germline, CDR1 is MNHEY and CDR2 is SMNVEV (reference sequence). There are 13 residues in the CDR3. CDR3: CASSLFPYVPQHF.

The chain recombines TRBV7-9 with TRBJ1-2; as DNA is missing, the TRBD1 call by TCRdb cannot be tested. The CDR3 is 14 residues long. Germline CDR1 and CDR2: SEHNR and FQNEAQ (reference sequence). The CDR3 sequence is CASSHPGRVYGYTF.

The rearrangement joins TRBV6-5 to TRBJ2-7; the TCRdb D gene call, TRBD1, has no DNA to confirm it. CDR1 is MNHEY and CDR2 is SVGAGI in the germline V gene. This CDR3 contains 15 residues. The CDR3 spells CASSPLNGQAREQYF.

The chain couples TRBV30 to TRBJ2-2; with no DNA, the TCRdb D assignment of TRBD2 cannot be verified. Germline values: CDR1 GTSNPN, CDR2 SVGIG (reference sequence). The CDR3 has 16 residues. The CDR3 sequence: CAWSVRGSLYTGELFF.

This chain joins TRBV5-1 and TRBJ2-7; TCRdb's D gene call, TRBD2, goes unchecked for lack of DNA. The CDR3 loop spans 15 amino acids. Germline V gene lookup returns CDR1 SGHRS and CDR2 YFSETQ. CDR3 protein: CASSYETSGSYEQYF.